A selection of T cell receptor beta chains follows, all from one sample in a study of PD-L1 blockade in urothelial cancer. Using immunoSEQ multiplex PCR, the repertoire was profiled, and TCRdb retains in-frame clones only, with some absent. This sample has about 76,000 clones, with less than 95% found just once. Sequenced here: PBMCs, sampled around atezolizumab (anti-PD-L1) treatment. Receptors originate from a woman aged 80 or older with urothelial cancer. Both conserved end residues are part of each CDR3. The order of the fields is V gene, J gene, clone size, D gene, CDR3 DNA, CDR3 protein. The D gene is left open where the match is weak. Where a row states a size, it is once, few, many or the class of an expanded clone; other rows omit it.

TRBV28	TRBJ2-1	.	TRBD2	TGTGCCAGCAGTTCGTCGGGAGGGCCATACAATGAGCAGTTCTTC	CASSSSGGPYNEQFF
TRBV10-3	TRBJ2-1	.	.	TGTGCCATCAGTGAAGTTGCCAGTTACCCTTCCAATGAGCAGTTCTTC	CAISEVASYPSNEQFF
TRBV19	TRBJ2-5	once	.	TGTGCCAGTAGTACCCCGACAGACCAAGAGACCCAGTACTTC	CASSTPTDQETQYF
TRBV5-3	TRBJ1-1	.	TRBD1	TGTGCCAGAAGCTCGGGACAGGGGAACACTGAAGCTTTCTTT	CARSSGQGNTEAFF
TRBV30	TRBJ1-5	.	TRBD1	TGTGCCTGGAGGGCCCGGGACAGAGTCAATCAGCCCCAGCATTTT	CAWRARDRVNQPQHF
TRBV13	TRBJ2-1	.	.	TGTGCCAGCAGCTCGTACAGGGTCCGCGAGCAGTTCTTC	CASSSYRVREQFF
TRBV27	TRBJ2-4	.	.	TGTGCCAGCAGTTTATCGATAGCGGAACTAGCCAAAAACATTCAGTACTTC	CASSLSIAELAKNIQYF
TRBV30	TRBJ2-1	once	TRBD2	TGTGCCTGGAGAACCGGGACTAGCTCCTACAATGAGCAGTTCTTC	CAWRTGTSSYNEQFF
TRBV28	TRBJ1-2	.	.	TGTGCCGTGGCCGACAGTCACTATGGCTACACCTTC	CAVADSHYGYTF
TRBV18	TRBJ2-7	.	.	TGTGCCAGCTCACCATTGAGTACAGCAAATTCCTACGAGCAGTACTTC	CASSPLSTANSYEQYF
TRBV5-1	TRBJ2-5	.	TRBD2	TGCGCCAGCAGCCCGGGACTAGCGGGCCGCCAAGAGACCCAGTACTTC	CASSPGLAGRQETQYF
TRBV7-3	TRBJ2-1	few	.	TGTGCCAGCAGCTCCCCGGGATCTTACAATGAGCAGTTCTTC	CASSSPGSYNEQFF
TRBV11-2	TRBJ2-4	.	TRBD2	TGTGCCAGCAGCTTAGTTACTAGCGGAGCCAAAAACATTCAGTACTTC	CASSLVTSGAKNIQYF
TRBV7-9	TRBJ1-1	.	.	TGTGCCAGCAGCCGCGGGGCAACTGAAGCTTTCTTT	CASSRGATEAFF
TRBV7-6	TRBJ1-5	few	TRBD1	TGTGCCAGCAGCTTAACAGGGGGTAGCAATCAGCCCCAGCATTTT	CASSLTGGSNQPQHF
TRBV28	TRBJ2-1	.	TRBD2	TGTGCCAGCAGTTTCCAGCGGGGGCACAATGAGCAGTTCTTC	CASSFQRGHNEQFF
TRBV11-3	TRBJ2-1	.	.	TGTGCCAGCAGCCGATCCGGGACACCCTCCTACAATGAGCAGTTCTTC	CASSRSGTPSYNEQFF
TRBV5-8	TRBJ2-1	.	.	TGTGCCAGCAGAGGCAGGGCCTACAATGAGCAGTTCTTC	CASRGRAYNEQFF
TRBV28	TRBJ2-7	.	TRBD2	TGTGCCAGCAGGTGGACTAGCGGGAGGGTAAACGAGCAGTACTTC	CASRWTSGRVNEQYF
TRBV18	TRBJ2-2	.	.	TGTGCCAGCTCGGGGCAGCAGAACACCGGGGAGCTGTTTTTT	CASSGQQNTGELFF
TRBV11-2	TRBJ2-2	.	.	TGTGCCAGCAGCTTAGGACAGCGGAACACCGGGGAGCTGTTTTTT	CASSLGQRNTGELFF
TRBV11-2	TRBJ2-5	.	.	TGTGCCAGCAGCCGGGGGTATGGAGAGACCCAGTACTTC	CASSRGYGETQYF
TRBV5-1	TRBJ2-5	.	.	TGCGCCAGCAGCTTTTTCCGTACACAAGAGACCCAGTACTTC	CASSFFRTQETQYF
TRBV2	TRBJ2-7	few	.	TGTGCCAGCAAGGTCCAGGGCCACGAGCAGTACTTC	CASKVQGHEQYF
TRBV19	TRBJ1-2	.	.	TGTGCCAGTAGTTCAGGGGACATCTATGGCTACACCTTC	CASSSGDIYGYTF
TRBV2	TRBJ1-5	.	.	TGTGCCAGCAGTGAGGAACAGATGAACAATCAGCCCCAGCATTTT	CASSEEQMNNQPQHF
TRBV19	TRBJ2-1	.	.	TGTGCCAGTAGGCCCGGGGAGCATGAGCAGTTCTTC	CASRPGEHEQFF
TRBV28	TRBJ1-2	once	TRBD1	TGTGCCAGCAGTCAACCCGGGACAGGGTTGAGTGGCTACACCTTC	CASSQPGTGLSGYTF
TRBV25-1	TRBJ1-2	.	TRBD1	TGTGCCAGCAGTTTTGACAGGGGGGACTATGGCTACACCTTC	CASSFDRGDYGYTF
TRBV6-6	TRBJ1-5	.	.	TGTGCCAGCACGGTCCTCAATCAGCCCCAGCATTTT	CASTVLNQPQHF
TRBV7-2	TRBJ2-3	.	.	TGTGCCAGCAGCATCGTGCGGGCCACAGATACGCAGTATTTT	CASSIVRATDTQYF
TRBV5-1	TRBJ2-7	once	TRBD2	TGCGCCAGCAGCCAAACTAGCGGGCAAACCTACGAGCAGTACTTC	CASSQTSGQTYEQYF
TRBV7-3	TRBJ2-2	.	TRBD2	TGTGCCAGCAGCTTAAGTCTAGCGGGAACCACCGGGGAGCTGTTTTTT	CASSLSLAGTTGELFF
TRBV2	TRBJ2-5	few	TRBD2	TGTGCCAGCACCGGACTAGGCGAGACCCAGTACTTC	CASTGLGETQYF
TRBV7-2	TRBJ2-7	.	.	TGTGCCAGCAGCCCCCTCAGGGACTACGAGCAGTACTTC	CASSPLRDYEQYF
TRBV11-2	TRBJ2-5	.	TRBD2	TGTGCCAGCAGCCCTGGGACTAGCGGGAACCAAGAGACCCAGTACTTC	CASSPGTSGNQETQYF
TRBV19	TRBJ1-5	.	.	TGTGCCAGTAGTATAGGTCCAGGATGGGGAACGACAGCTTCGAATCAGCCCCAGCATTTT	CASSIGPGWGTTASNQPQHF
TRBV28	TRBJ2-7	.	.	TGTGCCAGCAGCTCCTCCGCCGCGGACGAGCAGTACTTC	CASSSSAADEQYF
TRBV30	TRBJ1-2	once	.	TGTGCCGCCCCCGACAGGATCGACTATGGCTACACCTTC	CAAPDRIDYGYTF
TRBV2	TRBJ1-5	once	TRBD1	TGTGCCAGCGCCCCCGGACAGGTTAGCAATCAGCCCCAGCATTTT	CASAPGQVSNQPQHF
TRBV27	TRBJ2-2	.	TRBD1	TGTGCCAGCAGTTTATCAATTTTAGGACAGGGCACCGGGGAGCTGTTTTTT	CASSLSILGQGTGELFF
TRBV9	TRBJ2-7	.	.	TGTGCCAGCAGCGTATCGGGAGCAACCTACGAGCAGTACTTC	CASSVSGATYEQYF
TRBV4-1	TRBJ2-7	.	TRBD1	TGCGCCAGTACAGGGGACATAGGACTGGGTGGCGAGCAGTACTTC	CASTGDIGLGGEQYF
TRBV19	TRBJ2-1	.	.	TGTGCCAGTAGCCAGGGGCCTCTCAATGAGCAGTTCTTC	CASSQGPLNEQFF
TRBV7-9	TRBJ1-2	.	.	TGTGCCAGCAGCTCCTTCCGGGGTTCGTATGGCTACACCTTC	CASSSFRGSYGYTF
TRBV18	TRBJ1-1	.	TRBD1	TGTGCCAGCTCACCCGGGACAGCCGGTTTGAACACTGAAGCTTTCTTT	CASSPGTAGLNTEAFF
TRBV7-3	TRBJ2-5	.	.	TGTGCCGGGATGTTAGCGGTCCAAGAGACCCAGTACTTC	CAGMLAVQETQYF
TRBV29-1	TRBJ2-1	.	.	TGCAGCGTTGAGGGCGGGGGACAGGTTACCTACAATGAGCAGTTCTTC	CSVEGGGQVTYNEQFF
TRBV7-3	TRBJ2-7	.	TRBD2	TGTGCCAGCAGCTTTATAGCGGGACTTCAAAGCTCCTACGAGCAGTACTTC	CASSFIAGLQSSYEQYF
TRBV5-1	TRBJ2-5	.	TRBD2	TGCGCCAGCAGCCCCTCAGCGGGGAGGGAGACCCAGTACTTC	CASSPSAGRETQYF
TRBV5-6	TRBJ2-1	.	.	TGTGCCAGCAGACCCGATTCTAGCGACCGTTCTACCAATGAGCAGTTCTTC	CASRPDSSDRSTNEQFF
TRBV19	TRBJ2-3	.	TRBD1	TGTGCCAGTAGTATAAGGGGACAGAGGACAGATACGCAGTATTTT	CASSIRGQRTDTQYF
TRBV30	TRBJ2-7	.	TRBD1	TGTGCCTGGGGGACAGGGGTCGGGTTCTACGAGCAGTACTTC	CAWGTGVGFYEQYF
TRBV7-9	TRBJ2-7	.	TRBD1	TGTGCCAGCAGCTTGGCAGGGGGTGACCACGAGCAGTACTTC	CASSLAGGDHEQYF
TRBV28	TRBJ2-7	.	TRBD2	TGTGCCAGCACGGCTAGCGGGAGGTTTTACGAGCAGTACTTC	CASTASGRFYEQYF
TRBV28	TRBJ1-1	.	.	TGTGCCAGCAGTACGGGAAACCCTGAAGCTTTCTTT	CASSTGNPEAFF
TRBV5-6	TRBJ2-7	.	.	TGTGCCAGCAGCTTGGCAGCGTCCTACGAGCAGTACTTC	CASSLAASYEQYF
TRBV5-1	TRBJ1-1	.	.	TGCGCCAGCAGCTACAGGGACGGTGAAGCTTTCTTT	CASSYRDGEAFF
TRBV11-2	TRBJ2-7	.	TRBD1	TGTGCCAGCAGCTCCCCGGGACAGGGGGCTTACGAGCAGTACTTC	CASSSPGQGAYEQYF